Listed here are 7 T cell receptor beta chains from one sample, sequenced in a study of identical twins. TCRdb reprocessed the 5' RACE reads with MiXCR, giving one entry per CDR3 protein. The table shows some 690,000 distinct CDR3 sequences, with 21% occurring only once. This sample was shared with a second study, whose subject was T cells expressing NK-cell markers.

The sample taken for sequencing was PBMCs. Every receptor here comes from a woman aged 18-29 years in good health.

This chain links TRBV10-1 with TRBJ2-2; 8 bases are shared with TRBD1. The germline V gene has CDR1 WNHNN and CDR2 SYGVQD (reference sequence). J was trimmed by 6 bases and V by 5 bases; bases with no gene match: 2. This CDR3 has 13 residues. CDR3 region: CASSTQGAGELFF. The CDR3 DNA follows: TGCGCCAGCAGTACACAGGGGGCCGGGGAGCTGTTTTTT.

This clonotype occurred a few times. The gene calls are TRBV20-1 and TRBJ1-5, with D tentatively TRBD1 (6 bases). The germline V gene has CDR1 DFQATT and CDR2 SNEGSKA (reference sequence). V shed 0 bases and J shed 5 bases, with 14 bases lying between them. The CDR3 loop spans 15 amino acids. Here the CDR3 reads CSARDPTGRHQPQHF. In DNA, the CDR3 is TGCAGTGCTAGAGATCCGACAGGTCGGCATCAGCCCCAGCATTTT.

The chain joins TRBV20-1 to TRBJ2-1; no reliable D call. This CDR3 has 13 residues. Germline V gene data show CDR1 as DFQATT and CDR2 as SNEGSKA (reference sequence). V was pared by 6 bases and J by 0 bases, with 9 bases between. The CDR3 sequence: CSAKEGSYNEQFF. Written as DNA, the CDR3 is TGCAGTGCAAAAGAAGGCTCCTACAATGAGCAGTTCTTC.

This chain joins TRBV7-2 and TRBJ2-7, with no clear D. V gave up 0 bases and J gave up 0 bases, with 9 bases separating them. The CDR3 is 15 amino acids. Looked up from germline, CDR1 is SGHTA and CDR2 is FQGNSA. CDR3 coding DNA: TGTGCCAGCAGCTTAGCCGGGTACTACTCCTACGAGCAGTACTTC. Amino acid sequence: CASSLAGYYSYEQYF.

The chain recombines TRBV2 with TRBJ2-7; D gene uncertain. The CDR3 is 11 residues long. The germline V gene encodes CDR1 SNHLY and CDR2 FYNNEI. With 6 bases removed from V and 6 bases from J, the gap between germline ends came to 9 bases. The CDR3 here is CASRLQVEQYF. For the CDR3, the DNA is TGTGCCAGCAGACTCCAGGTCGAGCAGTACTTC.

This clonotype has at least ten counts. The V gene is TRBV12-3 or TRBV12-4, the J gene TRBJ2-7, with D perhaps TRBD1 or TRBD2 (6 bases each). Between the trimmed V and J ends, which lost 6 bases and 1 base, there was a span of 13 bases. This CDR3 contains 14 residues. Here the CDR3 DNA reads TGTGCCAGCAGCAGGGGAGGCCGTTCCTACGAGCAGTACTTC. This gives the protein CASSRGGRSYEQYF.

This clonotype showed up just a few times. This chain joins TRBV20-1 and TRBJ2-7; 9 bases fit TRBD2. The CDR3 spans 17 residues. The V segment lost 1 base and the J segment 1 base; nucleotides outside the gene matches: 11. Germline V CDR1 and CDR2: DFQATT, SNEGSKA (reference sequence). In nucleotides, the CDR3 is TGCAGTGCTAGAGGGAATAGCGGGGGACTGCGTTCCTACGAGCAGTACTTC. Protein: CSARGNSGGLRSYEQYF.